These 20 T cell receptor beta chains originate from one sample sequenced in a study of blood T cell repertoires in COVID-19. Generated by immunoSEQ multiplex PCR, the TCRdb table keeps only in-frame clones and is missing some. The sample yields more than 200,000 clones, around nine tenths seen once. Input material: PBMCs or T cells enriched from blood (not recorded which). Receptor source: a woman in her twenties or thirties who had recovered from COVID-19.

The chain carries TRBV19 and TRBJ1-5; 8 bases match TRBD1. The CDR3 loop spans 15 amino acids. V trimming: 7 bases; J trimming: 3 bases; junction bases outside the gene matches: 8. Germline CDR1 reads LNHDA; CDR2 reads SQIVND (reference sequence). This CDR3 is CASKPGQAPNQPQHF. CDR3 nucleotide sequence: TGTGCCAGTAAACCGGGACAGGCCCCCAATCAGCCCCAGCATTTT.

The chain combines TRBV15 with TRBJ2-1; D is possibly TRBD2 (6 bases). Trimming took 1 base from V and 5 from J, leaving 24 bases between them. From germline, CDR1 is LNHNV and CDR2 YYDKDF (reference sequence). This CDR3 contains 19 residues. In DNA form, the CDR3 reads TGTGCCACCAGCAGAGGGGGTGGAGAACGGCTACGCGGGGACAATGAGCAGTTCTTC. This codes for CATSRGGGERLRGDNEQFF.

The V gene is TRBV7-3, the J gene TRBJ2-2; possible D gene TRBD2, 5 bases. Germline V gives CDR1 SGHTA, CDR2 FQGTGA. The CDR3 extends over 14 amino acids. V was clipped by 2 bases and J by 6 bases, with 10 bases between them. The CDR3 is CASSLSGMAGELFF. Written as DNA, the CDR3 is TGTGCCAGCAGCTTATCGGGGATGGCCGGGGAGCTGTTTTTT.

This rearrangement joins TRBV7-3 to TRBJ1-1, with TRBD1 matching 7 bases. Losses at the gene ends were 4 bases for V and 0 bases for J; bases not matched to a gene: 2. The germline V gene encodes CDR1 SGHTA and CDR2 FQGTGA. This CDR3 spans 14 amino acids. This chain's CDR3 is CASSYGQVNTEAFF. CDR3 DNA sequence: TGTGCCAGCAGCTACGGACAGGTGAACACTGAAGCTTTCTTT.

The J gene is TRBJ2-5, the V gene TRBV27; the match to TRBD2 covers 7 bases. V shed 2 bases and J 2 bases; nucleotides not matched to a gene: 8. Germline CDR1 MNHEY, CDR2 SMNVEV (reference sequence). The CDR3 loop spans 16 amino acids. The CDR3 loop reads CASSLHETSLQETQYF. The CDR3, as DNA: TGTGCCAGCAGTTTACACGAGACTAGCTTACAAGAGACCCAGTACTTC.

This chain links TRBV5-8 with TRBJ1-6, with D perhaps TRBD1 (5 bases). This CDR3 has 15 amino acids. Trimming pared 4 bases from V and 5 bases from J, leaving 13 bases between. Germline CDR1 and CDR2: SGHTS and YDEGEE. The DNA of the CDR3 is TGTGCCAGCAGCCGCACGGGGGAAGATAATTCACCCCTCCACTTT. Encoded protein: CASSRTGEDNSPLHF.

This sequence joins TRBV7-9 and TRBJ1-6, with D hard to call. V dropped 5 bases and J dropped 8 bases, with 10 bases sitting between them. This CDR3 has 13 residues. Germline assignment: CDR1 SEHNR and CDR2 FQNEAQ (reference sequence). CDR3 DNA: TGTGCCAGCAGCCCCGGAGTGTATTCACCCCTCCACTTT. Encoded protein: CASSPGVYSPLHF.

The sample holds a few counts of this clone. The V and J genes are TRBV3-1 (or the pseudogene TRBV3-2) and TRBJ1-5; D is unresolved. This CDR3 contains 16 residues. Trimming took 0 bases from V and 5 from J, leaving 14 bases between them. Germline CDR1 is LGHDT and CDR2 is YNNKEL (reference sequence). The CDR3 loop reads CASSQDQPERDQPQHF. CDR3 nucleotide sequence: TGTGCCAGCAGCCAAGATCAGCCAGAGCGGGATCAGCCCCAGCATTTT.

The chain uses TRBV19 and TRBJ1-5, with 7 nucleotides matching TRBD1. The V gene end was trimmed by 6 bases and the J gene end by 1 base; junction bases not matched to a gene: 3. The germline gives CDR1 LNHDA, CDR2 SQIVND (reference sequence). The CDR3 loop spans 14 amino acids. This CDR3 is CASSDRASNQPQHF. Here the CDR3 DNA reads TGTGCCAGTAGCGACAGGGCCAGCAATCAGCCCCAGCATTTT.

This chain links TRBV30 with TRBJ2-7; 7 bases are shared with TRBD1. In germline, CDR1 is GTSNPN, CDR2 SVGIG (reference sequence). This CDR3 spans 12 amino acids. V shed 2 bases and J 5 bases; nucleotides not matched to a gene: 3. The CDR3 nucleotides read TGTGCCTGGAGTCCCGACAGGGACGAGCAGTACTTC. It translates to CAWSPDRDEQYF.

This clone was observed a few times. The chain uses TRBV18 and TRBJ1-1; D not resolved. In germline, CDR1 is KGHSH, CDR2 LQKENI. V was pared by 3 bases and J by 6 bases, with 17 bases between. The CDR3 length is 15 residues. This chain's CDR3 is CASSPSLGRDPEAFF. The CDR3 DNA reads TGTGCCAGCTCACCTTCCTTGGGTCGGGATCCTGAAGCTTTCTTT.

The chain employs TRBV6-2 or TRBV6-3 and TRBJ2-7; 9 bases are shared with TRBD1. The CDR3 length is 18 residues. Germline CDR1 and CDR2: MNHEY and SVGEGT. The ends lost 0 bases at V and 5 bases at J; junction bases unmatched: 14. This chain's CDR3 is CASSYSQPGQGIFHEQYF. CDR3 nucleotide sequence: TGTGCCAGCAGTTACTCTCAACCGGGACAGGGTATATTCCACGAGCAGTACTTC.

This clone has just one count. This rearrangement joins TRBV28 to TRBJ1-1; D not resolved. The CDR3 runs to 12 residues. Trimming stripped 6 bases from V and 10 bases from J, with 15 bases between. The germline V gene encodes CDR1 MDHEN and CDR2 SYDVKM. The CDR3 is CASRPIIGGAFF. The DNA for the CDR3 is TGTGCCAGCAGGCCCATCATAGGAGGAGCTTTCTTT.

This rearrangement joins TRBV4-2 to TRBJ1-1; D call uncertain. The V gene lost 0 bases and the J gene lost 1 base, with 6 bases spanning the gap. The CDR3 runs 14 residues. Germline V lookup: CDR1 LGHNA, CDR2 YNFKEQ. The CDR3 loop reads CASSQDTGNTEAFF. Written as DNA, the CDR3 is TGTGCCAGCAGCCAAGATACGGGGAACACTGAAGCTTTCTTT.

The chain is built from TRBV28 and TRBJ1-2, with D possibly matching TRBD1 (5 bases). Germline V lookup: CDR1 MDHEN, CDR2 SYDVKM. The CDR3 loop spans 14 amino acids. V was clipped by 3 bases and J by 9 bases, with 17 bases between them. The CDR3 nucleotides are TGTGCCAGCAGTTTTCGGGGGAGTCTGAATAGCTACACCTTC. It is translated as CASSFRGSLNSYTF.

V is TRBV28 and J is TRBJ1-2, with D possibly TRBD1 on 5 matching bases. Germline V gene sequence: CDR1 MDHEN, CDR2 SYDVKM. With 6 bases removed from V and 2 bases from J, the gap between germline ends came to 25 bases. This CDR3 spans 18 amino acids. The CDR3 is CASSLRGWTSTRNYGYTF. CDR3 nucleotide sequence: TGTGCCAGCAGCCTAAGGGGCTGGACAAGCACAAGGAACTATGGCTACACCTTC.

This clone has only a few counts. V and J are TRBV5-8 and TRBJ1-3, with D tentatively TRBD1 (5 bases). The CDR3 covers 17 residues. CDR1 and CDR2 from the germline V gene are SGHTS and YDEGEE. The V end was cut by 0 bases, the J end by 5 bases, with 18 bases between. The CDR3 DNA is TGTGCCAGCAGCTTGGAATACGGGACTTCGGACCGAAACACCATATATTTT. Protein: CASSLEYGTSDRNTIYF.

This sequence joins TRBV29-1 and TRBJ2-7, with D unclear. The CDR3 runs 12 residues. Trimming shortened V by 4 bases and J by 2 bases, and 9 bases separated the two germline ends. Germline V CDR1 and CDR2: SQVTM, ANQGSEA. CDR3 loop: CSVGRSAYEQYF. For the CDR3, the DNA is TGCAGCGTTGGCAGGTCCGCCTACGAGCAGTACTTC.

J is TRBJ2-4 and V is TRBV5-1; D possibly corresponds to TRBD2 (6 bases). Trimming shortened V by 1 base and J by 6 bases, and 11 bases separated the two germline ends. This CDR3 region has 14 residues. From germline, CDR1 is SGHRS and CDR2 YFSETQ. The CDR3 protein is CASSLTGEGNIQYF. Written as DNA, the CDR3 is TGCGCCAGCAGCTTGACGGGAGAGGGAAACATTCAGTACTTC.

This sequence joins TRBV5-4 and TRBJ2-2; D is unresolved. V was clipped by 4 bases and J by 8 bases, with 9 bases between them. CDR3 length equals 12 residues. Germline assignment: CDR1 SGHNT and CDR2 YYREEE (reference sequence). CDR3 DNA: TGTGCCAGCAGCCCCTCTAGTGGGGAGCTGTTTTTT. Translation: CASSPSSGELFF.